This T cell receptor beta chain was sequenced during a study of OX40 agonist ivuxolimab in advanced cancers. Study-level information: Ivuxolimab was delivered to patients intravenously every 2 weeks at doses spanning 0.01 to 10 mg/kg. Those enrolled were 80% to 85% male, with a mean age of about 60 years and ages from about 20 to 90. General observations from the study: Dosing at 0.1 to 3.0 mg/kg was accompanied by clonal expansion of CD4+ and CD8+ blood T cells by week 6.

Clones were sequenced by immunoSEQ multiplex PCR, and TCRdb holds only the in-frame ones, with some missing. The sample carries under 70,000 clones, about nine tenths recorded once. Regarding this clone: Its antigen is undetermined. In the same sample, other DNA sequences code for this CDR3.

This CDR3 comprises 11 residues. CDR1 is SNHLY and CDR2 is FYNNEI in the germline V gene. Trimming left V 6 bases short and J 3 bases short, with 5 bases between. The receptor's source is an adult with an advanced solid tumor such as melanoma, head and neck, liver or kidney cancer. Here the sequenced sample was CD4+ or CD8+ T cells sorted from blood, taken in a trial of the OX40 agonist ivuxolimab. This sequence joins TRBV2 and TRBJ1-1; D unclear. The CDR3 loop reads CASRDYTEAFF. In nucleotides, the CDR3 is TGTGCCAGCAGGGACTACACTGAAGCTTTCTTT.